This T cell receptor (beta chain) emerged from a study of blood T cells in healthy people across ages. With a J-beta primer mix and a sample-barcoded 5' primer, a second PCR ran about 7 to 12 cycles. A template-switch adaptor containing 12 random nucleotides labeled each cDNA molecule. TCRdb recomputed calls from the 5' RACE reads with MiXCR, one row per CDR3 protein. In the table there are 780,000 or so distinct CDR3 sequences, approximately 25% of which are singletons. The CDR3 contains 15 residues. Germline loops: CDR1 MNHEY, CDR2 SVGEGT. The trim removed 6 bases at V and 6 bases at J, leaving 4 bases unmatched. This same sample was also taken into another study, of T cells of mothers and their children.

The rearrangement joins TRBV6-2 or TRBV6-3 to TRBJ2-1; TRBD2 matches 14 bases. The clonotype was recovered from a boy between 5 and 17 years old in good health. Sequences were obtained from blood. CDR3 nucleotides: TGTGCCAGCAGAAGGGGACTAGCGGGGGTCAATGAGCAGTTCTTC. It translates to CASRRGLAGVNEQFF.